This T cell receptor beta chain was sequenced for a study of T-cell memory formation after mild COVID-19 (dated by TCRdb to the early 2020s). With respect to the entire study: Most TCR sequence clusters were specific to one of the two donors. Longitudinal TCRalpha and TCRbeta repertoire sequencing tracked T-cell clones expanding and contracting after mild COVID-19 in two donors. Two young, previously healthy adult volunteers made up the cohort, one male and one female. The investigation overall reported the following: The study covered only two mild cases, and larger cohorts including severe cases with pre-infection samples were considered necessary. SARS-CoV-2 specificity was not confirmed for the second-wave clones peaking on day 37. Clones contracting from day 15 to 85 had balanced CD4/CD8 phenotypes, while a second wave expanding from day 15 to 37 was biased towards CD4+. The detection of some responding clones in pre-infection memory suggests that pre-existing cross-reactive memory T cells joined the SARS-CoV-2 response. Contracting CD4+ clones were located mainly in the CM and EM memory subsets, whereas CD8+ clones were found to be enriched in EMRA.

Sequencing was performed on an Illumina NovaSeq 6000. TCRalpha and TCRbeta cDNA libraries were built by 5'RACE with constant-segment primers, adding sample barcodes and unique molecular identifiers. RNA was extracted from every sample with Trizol reagent. Libraries were amplified in two PCR steps, with a second sample barcode and Illumina TruSeq adapters added in the second step. The libraries were sequenced on an Illumina NovaSeq using 2 x 150 bp paired-end reads. For the original study's pipeline: Demultiplexing of reads and collapsing into UMI-guided consensus sequences were performed with migec v1.2.7. Using mixcr v2.1.11, the UMI consensuses were aligned to TRA and TRB V and J templates and assembled into clonotypes. A clonotype was counted as expanded or contracted only when both edgeR and NoisET called the clonotype significant, with the noise models trained on biological replicates. For edgeR calls, a false discovery rate-adjusted p below 0.01 and a log2 fold-change threshold of 1 were applied. As an exploratory analysis of dynamics, max-normalized trajectories of the 1000 most abundant clonotypes were examined with PCA combined with hierarchical clustering. Each responding clone was given a CD4 or CD8 phenotype based on the CD4+ and CD8+ repertoires, which had been sequenced separately. The public sequencing data were trimmed at Q25 with fastp and processed into clonotypes with MiXCR by TCRdb, which kept only in-frame beta chains. Under each unique CDR3 protein, matching rows form one entry showing the most common genes and DNA. TCRdb's processing, not the study's, gives the V and J calls here. In all, the sample holds about 500,000 distinct CDR3 sequences, and about a fifth of those were seen once. 12% of the sample is held by the ten biggest clonotypes.

Ficoll-Paque density gradient centrifugation was the method used to isolate PBMCs. From cysteine to phenylalanine, the CDR3 is 13 amino acids long. The DNA shown is the 39-base CDR3, in frame from base 1. Deletion took 2 bases off V and 5 bases off J, with a span of 10 bases between the germline ends. The germline V gene specifies SGHRS as CDR1 and YFSETQ as CDR2. Of note for this clonotype: Its target antigen remains unknown. One base away lies a much larger clone, so this may be a sequencing read error.

Here the chain combines TRBV5-1 and TRBJ2-5, with the D gene uncertain. The TCR originated in an adult woman who had mild COVID-19 (a few samples of this study predate the infection). The sample titles of this study are shuffled in the database, so cell type and time point are left out; the donor was told from shared clones. Sample: PBMCs or a T cell subset sorted from them (not recorded which). The CDR3 amino acid sequence is: CASSFRPWETQYF. The nucleotide sequence reads as follows: TGCGCCAGCAGCTTTCGCCCCTGGGAGACCCAGTACTTC.